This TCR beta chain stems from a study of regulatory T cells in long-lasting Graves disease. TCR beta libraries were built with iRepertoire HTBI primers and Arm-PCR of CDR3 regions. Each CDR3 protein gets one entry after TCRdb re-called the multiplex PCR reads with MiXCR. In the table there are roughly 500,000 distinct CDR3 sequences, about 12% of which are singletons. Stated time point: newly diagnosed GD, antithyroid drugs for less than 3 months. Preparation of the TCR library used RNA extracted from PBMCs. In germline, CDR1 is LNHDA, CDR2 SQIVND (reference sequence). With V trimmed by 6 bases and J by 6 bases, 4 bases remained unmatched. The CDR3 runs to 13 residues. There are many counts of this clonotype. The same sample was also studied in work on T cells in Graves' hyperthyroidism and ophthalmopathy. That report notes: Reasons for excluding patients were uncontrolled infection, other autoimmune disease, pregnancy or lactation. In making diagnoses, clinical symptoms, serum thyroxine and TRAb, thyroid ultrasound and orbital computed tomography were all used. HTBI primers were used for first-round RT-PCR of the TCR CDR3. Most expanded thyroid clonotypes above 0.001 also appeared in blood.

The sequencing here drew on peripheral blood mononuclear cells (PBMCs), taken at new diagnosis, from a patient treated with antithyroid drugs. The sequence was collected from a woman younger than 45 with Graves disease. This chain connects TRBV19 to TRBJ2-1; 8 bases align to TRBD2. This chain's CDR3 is CASRLAASNEQFF. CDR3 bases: TGTGCCAGTAGACTAGCGGCCAGCAATGAGCAGTTCTTC.